Below, 32 T cell receptor beta chains from the same sample are listed, as sequenced in a study of blood T cell repertoires in COVID-19. Only in-frame clones appear in the TCRdb table, and some are missing; sequencing was by immunoSEQ multiplex PCR. The sample has roughly 280,000 clones; around 84% are singletons. The material sequenced was peripheral blood. Receptors originate from a woman in her sixties with COVID-19, enrolled during active disease.

This clone was observed a single time. The chain carries TRBV19 and TRBJ1-5; D is undetermined. V was shortened by 0 bases and J by 6 bases, with 6 bases between the two germline ends. From germline, CDR1 is LNHDA and CDR2 SQIVND (reference sequence). CDR3 size: 13 residues. The CDR3 nucleotides are TGTGCCAGTAGTATAGATCGGGTTCAGCCCCAGCATTTT. Protein product: CASSIDRVQPQHF. Full variable domain (missing parts from reference TRBV19 and TRBJ1-5): DGGITQSPKYLFRKEGQNVTLSCEQNLNHDAMYWYRQDPGQGLRLIYYSQIVNDFQKGDIAEGYSVSREKKESFPLTVTSAQKNPTAFYLCASSIDRVQPQHFGDGTRLSIL.

The V call is TRBV4-3, the J call TRBJ2-6; 8 bases agree with TRBD1. The CDR3 covers 21 residues. Germline CDR1 reads LGHNA; CDR2 reads YSLEER. The J segment lost 0 bases and the V segment lost 2 bases, leaving 15 bases of the junction unmatched. DNA for the CDR3: TGCGCCAGCAGCCAATCGGACAGGGATACTGTTTGGAGCTCTGGGGCCAACGTCCTGACTTTC. Translated, it gives CASSQSDRDTVWSSGANVLTF.

CDR3 residues: CASSIGDRPSTDTQYF. The DNA of the CDR3 is TGTGCCAGTAGTATTGGGGACAGGCCAAGCACAGATACGCAGTATTTT. The chain employs TRBV19 and TRBJ2-3; TRBD1 matches 8 bases. The CDR3 runs 16 residues. Germline lookup yields CDR1 LNHDA and CDR2 SQIVND (reference sequence). V lost 3 bases and J lost 0; bases outside the gene matches: 5.

The chain couples TRBV11-2 to TRBJ2-7; TRBD1 aligns across 10 bases. Germline V CDR1 and CDR2: SGHAT, FQNNGV. Trimming cost V 3 bases and J 4 bases; bases outside gene matches: 3. The CDR3 is 14 residues long. The CDR3 here is CASSFDRGPYEQYF. DNA for the CDR3: TGTGCCAGCAGCTTTGACAGGGGGCCGTACGAGCAGTACTTC. The whole variable domain, filled in from reference TRBV11-2 and TRBJ2-7, reads EAGVAQSPRYKIIEKRQSVAFWCNPISGHATLYWYQQILGQGPKLLIQFQNNGVVDDSQLPKDRFSAERLKGVDSTLKIQPAKLEDSAVYLCASSFDRGPYEQYFGPGTRLTVT.

This clone was detected only once. V usage is TRBV28 and J usage is TRBJ2-5; 10 nucleotides match TRBD2. Germline loops: CDR1 MDHEN, CDR2 SYDVKM. The CDR3 is 18 amino acids. Germline trimming cut 0 bases from V and 4 bases from J; bases unmatched to any gene: 11. The CDR3 loop is CASSLWWSSGRTRETQYF. Here the CDR3 DNA reads TGTGCCAGCAGTTTATGGTGGTCTAGCGGGAGAACTCGAGAGACCCAGTACTTC. Supplemented by reference TRBV28 and TRBJ2-5, the full variable domain reads DVKVTQSSRYLVKRTGEKVFLECVQDMDHENMFWYRQDPGLGLRLIYFSYDVKMKEKGDIPEGYSVSREKKERFSLILESASTNQTSMYLCASSLWWSSGRTRETQYFGPGTRLLVL.

The CDR3 protein is CASITRGHNTEAFF. CDR3 in DNA: TGTGCCAGCATCACAAGAGGGCATAACACTGAAGCTTTCTTT. The V call is TRBV6-5, the J call TRBJ1-1; D remains unclear. Trimming pared 7 bases from V and 2 bases from J, leaving 14 bases between. The CDR3 extends over 14 amino acids. Germline V lookup: CDR1 MNHEY, CDR2 SVGAGI.

The chain combines TRBV6-5 with TRBJ2-5, with D perhaps TRBD1 (6 bases). Germline V gene lookup returns CDR1 MNHEY and CDR2 SVGAGI. The V and J ends lost 6 bases and 3 bases respectively, with 14 bases between them. This CDR3 comprises 14 residues. CDR3 residues: CASSQGIGKETQYF. The CDR3 nucleotides are TGTGCCAGCAGCCAGGGGATCGGGAAAGAGACCCAGTACTTC.

The V and J genes are TRBV5-6 and TRBJ1-1; D ambiguous. The CDR3 is made up of 15 amino acids. Trimming removed 2 bases from V and 6 bases from J, with 17 bases in between. Germline V CDR1 and CDR2: SGHDT, YYEEEE. CDR3 loop: CASSFQNGLSAEAFF. DNA of the CDR3: TGTGCCAGCAGCTTTCAAAACGGACTGAGCGCTGAAGCTTTCTTT.

This chain connects TRBV5-4 to TRBJ2-1; 14 bases match TRBD2. The CDR3 consists of 16 residues. J was trimmed by 10 bases and V by 3 bases; bases with no gene match: 9. Looked up from germline, CDR1 is SGHNT and CDR2 is YYREEE (reference sequence). The CDR3 DNA follows: TGTGCCAGCAGCTCCGGACTAGCGGGAGGACAATTCGAGCAGTTCTTC. This sequence encodes CASSSGLAGGQFEQFF.

This clone was seen once. The V gene is TRBV28, the J gene TRBJ1-2; tentative D call: TRBD1 (6 bases). Germline V gene data show CDR1 as MDHEN and CDR2 as SYDVKM. Trimming pared 4 bases from V and 3 bases from J, leaving 12 bases between. The CDR3 covers 14 residues. DNA for the CDR3: TGTGCCAGCAGTTCCCCGGACAGATACTATGGCTACACCTTC. Residues: CASSSPDRYYGYTF.

The CDR3 coding sequence is TGTGCCAGCAGGATACAGGGGAGCGCAACTAATGAAAAACTGTTTTTT. Its protein product is CASRIQGSATNEKLFF. This chain connects TRBV28 to TRBJ1-4; 7 nucleotides match TRBD1. Germline CDR1 is MDHEN and CDR2 is SYDVKM. CDR3 length equals 16 residues. Trimming at V came to 6 bases and at J to 0 bases, leaving 7 bases not matched to a gene. Full variable domain (missing parts from reference TRBV28 and TRBJ1-4): DVKVTQSSRYLVKRTGEKVFLECVQDMDHENMFWYRQDPGLGLRLIYFSYDVKMKEKGDIPEGYSVSREKKERFSLILESASTNQTSMYLCASRIQGSATNEKLFFGSGTQLSVL.

This sequence joins TRBV18 and TRBJ1-6; 9 nucleotides agree with TRBD1. Unmatched junction bases numbered 12, after V lost 3 bases and J lost 6 bases. The CDR3 spans 18 residues. CDR1 is KGHSH, CDR2 LQKENI, per germline. CDR3 in amino acids: CASSPIPGQGISNSPLHF. The CDR3 nucleotides read TGTGCCAGCTCACCGATCCCGGGACAGGGTATTAGTAATTCACCCCTCCACTTT.

The V and J genes are TRBV5-1 and TRBJ1-1; a possible D gene is TRBD1 (6 bases). Per germline, CDR1 SGHRS and CDR2 YFSETQ. This CDR3 is 17 amino acids long. V lost 0 bases to trimming and J lost 3 bases, with 18 bases between them. CDR3 sequence (DNA): TGCGCCAGCAGCTTGGCCCCGAAGGGGGGGATCGACACTGAAGCTTTCTTT. It codes for CASSLAPKGGIDTEAFF.

The CDR3 is CASRQQASYEQYF. Here the CDR3 DNA reads TGTGCCAGCAGGCAACAGGCCTCCTACGAGCAGTACTTC. V is TRBV27 and J is TRBJ2-7; weak D call: TRBD1 (5 bases). V lost 6 bases to trimming and J lost 0 bases, with 9 bases between them. The CDR3 is 13 amino acids. In germline, CDR1 is MNHEY, CDR2 SMNVEV (reference sequence).

The chain combines TRBV5-4 with TRBJ2-3; TRBD2 aligns across 8 bases. Trimming cost V 3 bases and J 5 bases; bases outside gene matches: 8. Germline-derived CDR1 and CDR2 are SGHNT and YYREEE (reference sequence). The CDR3 has 15 amino acids. Here the CDR3 reads CASSSPSGLVDTQYF. Written as DNA, the CDR3 is TGTGCCAGCAGCTCCCCTTCGGGACTAGTAGATACGCAGTATTTT.

This rearrangement joins TRBV7-9 to TRBJ1-3; 9 bases are a match to TRBD1. Germline V lookup: CDR1 SEHNR, CDR2 FQNEAQ (reference sequence). The CDR3 contains 15 residues. The J segment lost 8 bases and the V segment lost 5 bases, leaving 10 bases of the junction unmatched. This CDR3 reads CASSQDRGFWDTIYF. In DNA form, the CDR3 reads TGTGCCAGCAGCCAGGACAGGGGATTCTGGGACACCATATATTTT.

Here the CDR3 DNA reads TGTGCCAGCAGTCTAAGGCAGGGGGCGACTGAAGCTTTCTTT. It codes for CASSLRQGATEAFF. The chain carries TRBV27 and TRBJ1-1; 8 nucleotides agree with TRBD1. This CDR3 is 14 amino acids long. Germline V CDR1 and CDR2: MNHEY, SMNVEV (reference sequence). V dropped 5 bases and J dropped 5; count of bases not matched to a gene: 7.

The chain's CDR3 is CASSSLPRLTYEQYF. CDR3 nucleotide sequence: TGTGCCAGCAGTTCCCTCCCCAGGCTGACCTACGAGCAGTACTTC. The V and J genes are TRBV27 and TRBJ2-7; D unresolved. This CDR3 spans 15 amino acids. Trimming cost V 4 bases and J 2 bases, with 15 bases left between them. The germline V gene has CDR1 MNHEY and CDR2 SMNVEV (reference sequence).

V usage is TRBV9 and J usage is TRBJ2-1, with D perhaps matching TRBD1 (6 bases). The CDR3 is made up of 14 amino acids. V was cut by 1 base and J by 5 bases, with 10 bases left in between. CDR1 and CDR2 (germline): SGDLS, YYNGEE. CDR3 sequence (DNA): TGTGCCAGCAGCGTATCCACAGGGAACAATGAGCAGTTCTTC. It encodes CASSVSTGNNEQFF.

CDR3 amino acids: CASSEWRISYNEQFF. The DNA of the CDR3 is TGTGCCAGCAGTGAATGGCGGATCTCCTACAATGAGCAGTTCTTC. V usage is TRBV2 and J usage is TRBJ2-1; no clear D. Germline-derived CDR1 and CDR2 are SNHLY and FYNNEI. The CDR3 runs 15 residues. Trimming cost V 2 bases and J 0 bases, with 8 bases left between them.

The rearrangement joins TRBV27 to TRBJ1-5; D may be TRBD1 (5 bases). CDR1 and CDR2 (germline): MNHEY, SMNVEV (reference sequence). V was cut by 1 base and J by 0 bases, with 13 bases left in between. CDR3 length: 17 residues. The CDR3 region has the DNA TGTGCCAGCAGTTTATTTGGGCAGGGTAATAGCAATCAGCCCCAGCATTTT. This encodes CASSLFGQGNSNQPQHF.

The sample holds one count of this clone. The chain links TRBV3-1 (or the pseudogene TRBV3-2) to TRBJ2-5; possibly TRBD1 for D (5 bases). CDR3 length equals 13 residues. Per the germline V gene, CDR1 is LGHDT and CDR2 is YNNKEL (reference sequence). Trimming pared 1 base from V and 6 bases from J, leaving 9 bases between. CDR3 in DNA: TGTGCCAGCAGCCAAGGTTTGGGGCAGACCCAGTACTTC. Protein: CASSQGLGQTQYF.

The chain has TRBV3-1 (or the pseudogene TRBV3-2) and TRBJ2-1; TRBD2 aligns across 12 bases. This CDR3 is built from 15 residues. With 1 base clipped from V and 8 bases from J, the junction kept 3 bases outside the gene matches. Per germline, CDR1 LGHDT and CDR2 YNNKEL (reference sequence). CDR3 nucleotide sequence: TGTGCCAGCAGCCAAGGGACTAGCGGGACGTATGAGCAGTTCTTC. Translated, it gives CASSQGTSGTYEQFF.

The chain joins TRBV15 to TRBJ2-7, with D perhaps matching TRBD2 (6 bases). There are 16 residues in the CDR3. V lost 0 bases, J lost 6 bases, and 18 bases lay in between. From germline, CDR1 is LNHNV and CDR2 YYDKDF (reference sequence). DNA for the CDR3: TGTGCCACCAGCAGAGATCGAGCGGGTGGGTACCTCGAGCAGTACTTC. Its translation is CATSRDRAGGYLEQYF.

This chain joins TRBV6-5 and TRBJ2-7; 8 bases are shared with TRBD2. Germline CDR1 and CDR2: MNHEY and SVGAGI. The J segment lost 2 bases and the V segment lost 5 bases, leaving 5 bases of the junction unmatched. The CDR3 is 14 residues long. This chain's CDR3 is CASSLPGLAYEQYF. The CDR3 DNA follows: TGTGCCAGCAGTCTACCGGGACTAGCCTACGAGCAGTACTTC.

This chain joins TRBV5-1 and TRBJ2-7; 7 bases align to TRBD2. J lost 3 bases, V lost 5 bases, and 11 bases had no gene match. The germline gives CDR1 SGHRS, CDR2 YFSETQ. The CDR3 contains 15 residues. CDR3 protein: CASSPSRGGSYEQYF. CDR3 nucleotide sequence: TGCGCCAGCAGTCCCAGTCGCGGCGGGAGCTACGAGCAGTACTTC.

The gene calls are TRBV27 and TRBJ2-2; 9 bases are a match to TRBD1. CDR1 and CDR2 from the germline V gene are MNHEY and SMNVEV (reference sequence). This CDR3 is 14 amino acids long. V shed 5 bases and J 6 bases; nucleotides not matched to a gene: 4. Here the CDR3 DNA reads TGTGCCAGCAGTGCGGGACAGGGCCCCGGGGAGCTGTTTTTT. It is translated as CASSAGQGPGELFF.

The CDR3, as DNA: TGTGCCGTGCTTCGGAGTTCCTACGAGCAGTACTTC. Translated: CAVLRSSYEQYF. The V and J genes are TRBV28 and TRBJ2-7; D not certain. Trimming pared 11 bases from V and 1 base from J, leaving 12 bases between. CDR1 MDHEN and CDR2 SYDVKM come from the germline V gene. The CDR3 spans 12 residues.

In nucleotides, the CDR3 is TGTGCCAGCAGTTATGAGCTAGCGGGACCGAACACCGGGGAGCTGTTTTTT. Its protein is CASSYELAGPNTGELFF. The chain joins TRBV6-2 or TRBV6-3 to TRBJ2-2, with 9 bases lining up with TRBD2. The CDR3 is made up of 17 amino acids. J was trimmed by 0 bases and V by 3 bases; bases with no gene match: 5. Germline CDR1 MNHEY, CDR2 SVGEGT.

The rearrangement uses TRBV29-1 and TRBJ2-3, with 10 bases aligning to TRBD2. The V gene's germline CDR1 is SQVTM and CDR2 ANQGSEA. There are 13 residues in the CDR3. The CDR3 coding sequence is TGCAGTCGTAAGCGGGAGGGCCCAGATACGCAGTATTTT. Protein product: CSRKREGPDTQYF.

V usage is TRBV7-8 and J usage is TRBJ2-3; TRBD2 agrees at 8 bases. V lost 5 bases, J lost 0 bases, and 7 bases stayed unmatched. Germline V CDR1 and CDR2: SGHVS, FQNEAQ. The CDR3 length is 16 residues. In DNA, the CDR3 is TGTGCCAGCAGCCACGGGGGGGGAGGGAGCACAGATACGCAGTATTTT. Encoded protein: CASSHGGGGSTDTQYF.

This chain connects TRBV7-3 to TRBJ2-1; weak D call: TRBD1 (5 bases). This CDR3 contains 15 residues. V lost 2 bases, J lost 6 bases, and 14 bases lay in between. Germline V gives CDR1 SGHTA, CDR2 FQGTGA. The CDR3: CASSLGSGWVNEQFF. As DNA, the CDR3 is TGTGCCAGCAGCTTAGGGTCAGGGTGGGTCAATGAGCAGTTCTTC.